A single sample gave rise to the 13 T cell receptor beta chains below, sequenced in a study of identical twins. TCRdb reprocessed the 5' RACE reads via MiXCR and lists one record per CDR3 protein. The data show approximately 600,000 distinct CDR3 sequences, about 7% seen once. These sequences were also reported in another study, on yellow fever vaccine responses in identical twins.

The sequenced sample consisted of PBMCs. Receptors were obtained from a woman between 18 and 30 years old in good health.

The CDR3 DNA reads as TGTGCCAGCAGTCCTCGGGGGACAGTTTCCTACGAGCAGTACTTC. This sequence encodes CASSPRGTVSYEQYF. The rearrangement links TRBV12-3 or TRBV12-4 to TRBJ2-7, with D tentatively TRBD1 (7 bases). V was shortened by 5 bases and J by 1 base, with 15 bases between the two germline ends. This CDR3 has 15 amino acids.

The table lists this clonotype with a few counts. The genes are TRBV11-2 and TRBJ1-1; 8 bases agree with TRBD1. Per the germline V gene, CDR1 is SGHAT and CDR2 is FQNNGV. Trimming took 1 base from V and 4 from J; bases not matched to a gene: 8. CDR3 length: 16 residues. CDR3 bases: TGTGCCAGCAGCTTAGCCAGGGGGCAGGTGGGCACTGAAGCTTTCTTT. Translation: CASSLARGQVGTEAFF.

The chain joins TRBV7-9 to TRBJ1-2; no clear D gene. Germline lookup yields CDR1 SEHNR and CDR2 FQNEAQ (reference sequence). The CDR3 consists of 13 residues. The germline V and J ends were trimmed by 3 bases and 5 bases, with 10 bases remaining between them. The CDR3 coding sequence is TGTGCCAGCAGCTTTCAAAGCCTTTATGGCTACACCTTC. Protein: CASSFQSLYGYTF. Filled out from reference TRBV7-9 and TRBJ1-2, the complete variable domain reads DTGVSQNPRHKITKRGQNVTFRCDPISEHNRLYWYRQTLGQGPEFLTYFQNEAQLEKSRLLSDRFSAERPKGSFSTLEIQRTEQGDSAMYLCASSFQSLYGYTFGSGTRLTVV.

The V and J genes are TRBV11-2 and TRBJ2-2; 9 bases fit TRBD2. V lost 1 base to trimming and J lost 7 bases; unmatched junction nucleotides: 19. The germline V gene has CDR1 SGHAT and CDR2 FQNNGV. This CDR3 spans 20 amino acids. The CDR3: CASSLGGLREGPNRSGELFF. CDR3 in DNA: TGTGCCAGCAGCTTAGGAGGCCTGCGGGAGGGCCCAAATCGTAGCGGGGAGCTGTTTTTT.

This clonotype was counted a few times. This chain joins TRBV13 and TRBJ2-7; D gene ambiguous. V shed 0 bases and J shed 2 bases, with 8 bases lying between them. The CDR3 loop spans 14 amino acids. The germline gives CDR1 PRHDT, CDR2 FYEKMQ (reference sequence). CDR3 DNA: TGTGCCAGCAGCTTAGGCAGGTCCACCTACGAGCAGTACTTC. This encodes CASSLGRSTYEQYF. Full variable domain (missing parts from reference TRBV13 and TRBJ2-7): AAGVIQSPRHLIKEKRETATLKCYPIPRHDTVYWYQQGPGQDPQFLISFYEKMQSDKGSIPDRFSAQQFSDYHSELNMSSLELGDSALYFCASSLGRSTYEQYFGPGTRLTVT.

The CDR3, as DNA: TGTGCCAGCAGTAAATTTTCAGGAAAGGGAGACTACGAGCAGTACTTC. Translation: CASSKFSGKGDYEQYF. The chain combines TRBV28 with TRBJ2-7; possibly TRBD2 for D (5 bases). This CDR3 spans 16 amino acids. Germline CDR1 MDHEN, CDR2 SYDVKM. V gave up 5 bases and J gave up 3 bases, with 20 bases separating them.

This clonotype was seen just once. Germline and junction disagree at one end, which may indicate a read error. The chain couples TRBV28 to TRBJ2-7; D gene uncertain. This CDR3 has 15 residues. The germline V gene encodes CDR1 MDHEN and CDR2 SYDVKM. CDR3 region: CAITPAHSTAYEQHF. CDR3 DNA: TGTGCCATCACCCCAGCTCACTCGACCGCGTACGAGCAGCACTTC.

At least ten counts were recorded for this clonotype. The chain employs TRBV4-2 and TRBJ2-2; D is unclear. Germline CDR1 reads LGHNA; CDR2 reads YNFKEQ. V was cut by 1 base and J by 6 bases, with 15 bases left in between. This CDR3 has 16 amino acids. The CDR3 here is CASSQGSSVVAGELFF. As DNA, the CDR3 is TGTGCCAGCAGCCAAGGGTCGTCCGTAGTTGCCGGGGAGCTGTTTTTT.

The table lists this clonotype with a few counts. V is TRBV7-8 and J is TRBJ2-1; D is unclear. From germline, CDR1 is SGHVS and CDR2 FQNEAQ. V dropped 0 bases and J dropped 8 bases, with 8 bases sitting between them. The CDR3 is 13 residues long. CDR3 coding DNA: TGTGCCAGCAGCTTAGCGGGCGTATATGAGCAGTTCTTC. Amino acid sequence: CASSLAGVYEQFF.

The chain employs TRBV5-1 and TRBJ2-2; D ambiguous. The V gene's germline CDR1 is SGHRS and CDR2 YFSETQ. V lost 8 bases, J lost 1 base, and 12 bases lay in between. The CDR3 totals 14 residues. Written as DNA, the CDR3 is TGCGCCAGTTCTAGATCCGGGAACACCGGGGAGCTGTTTTTT. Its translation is CASSRSGNTGELFF.

The CDR3 loop is CASSRQLNEQFF. CDR3 DNA: TGTGCCAGCAGTCGACAGCTCAATGAGCAGTTCTTC. The J gene is TRBJ2-1, the V gene TRBV12-3 or TRBV12-4, with D perhaps TRBD1 (5 bases). The V end lost 5 bases, the J end lost 6 bases, and 8 bases lay between the germline ends. The CDR3 runs 12 residues.

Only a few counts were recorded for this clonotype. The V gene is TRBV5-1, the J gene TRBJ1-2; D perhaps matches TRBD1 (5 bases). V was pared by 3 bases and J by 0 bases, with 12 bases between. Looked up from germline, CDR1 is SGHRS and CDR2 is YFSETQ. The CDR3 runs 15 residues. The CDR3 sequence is CASSSGTGANYGYTF. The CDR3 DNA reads TGCGCCAGCAGCTCCGGGACGGGCGCTAACTATGGCTACACCTTC.

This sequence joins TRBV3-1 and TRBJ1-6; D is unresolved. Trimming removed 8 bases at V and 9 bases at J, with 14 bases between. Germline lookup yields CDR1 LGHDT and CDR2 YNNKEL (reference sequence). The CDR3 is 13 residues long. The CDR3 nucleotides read TGTGCCAGCTCCCGGAGGGTTGGTTCACCCCTCCACTTT. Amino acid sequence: CASSRRVGSPLHF.